This T cell receptor beta chain is from a study of naive and memory T cell subsets. The CDR3 contains 16 residues. Unmatched junction bases numbered 2, after V lost 0 bases and J lost 1 base. Germline V gene sequence: CDR1 SGHDN, CDR2 FVKESK. Both TRBC1 and TRBC2 were covered by a beta constant-region primer of two equimolar oligonucleotides. In TCRdb, the UMI-ligation and nested PCR reads were re-called with MiXCR into one record per CDR3 protein. The sample consists of fewer than 40,000 distinct CDR3 sequences, about an eighth of them appearing once. Material: effector memory CD4+ T cells from blood. Subset reported: effector memory, CD45RA- CD27-. V usage is TRBV14 and J usage is TRBJ2-1; 8 bases are shared with TRBD2. The sequence derives from a human donor in good health. The CDR3 nucleotides are TGTGCCAGCAGCCAAGACCCGGGAGGGTCCTACAATGAGCAGTTCTTC. It encodes CASSQDPGGSYNEQFF.